This TCR beta chain was sequenced during a study of identical twins. Study-level points and caveats: Zero-insertion findings could be partly confounded by invariant cells (MAIT and iNKT cells).

Through template switching, a universal primer site was introduced, and the cDNA contained unique molecular identifiers. TCRdb fed the 5' RACE reads into MiXCR, producing one record per CDR3 protein. Counted here are 18,000 or so distinct CDR3 sequences, roughly 63% occurring once; the ten biggest clones make up 5.5% to 7%. Germline lookup yields CDR1 SQVTM and CDR2 ANQGSEA. The CDR3 runs to 14 residues. V dropped 1 base and J dropped 5; count of bases not matched to a gene: 8. This clonotype was seen a few times. Antigen unknown. The sequencing sample was made of memory (CD45RO+) T cells sorted from blood. This receptor was identified in a woman aged 18-30 years in good health. This table probably holds off-target reads from a library built for another chain. The gene calls are TRBV29-1 and TRBJ2-7; 7 positions match TRBD1. CDR3 DNA sequence: TGCAGCGTTGAAGGGACGGGACAGCGTCACGAGCAGTACTTC. This sequence encodes CSVEGTGQRHEQYF.